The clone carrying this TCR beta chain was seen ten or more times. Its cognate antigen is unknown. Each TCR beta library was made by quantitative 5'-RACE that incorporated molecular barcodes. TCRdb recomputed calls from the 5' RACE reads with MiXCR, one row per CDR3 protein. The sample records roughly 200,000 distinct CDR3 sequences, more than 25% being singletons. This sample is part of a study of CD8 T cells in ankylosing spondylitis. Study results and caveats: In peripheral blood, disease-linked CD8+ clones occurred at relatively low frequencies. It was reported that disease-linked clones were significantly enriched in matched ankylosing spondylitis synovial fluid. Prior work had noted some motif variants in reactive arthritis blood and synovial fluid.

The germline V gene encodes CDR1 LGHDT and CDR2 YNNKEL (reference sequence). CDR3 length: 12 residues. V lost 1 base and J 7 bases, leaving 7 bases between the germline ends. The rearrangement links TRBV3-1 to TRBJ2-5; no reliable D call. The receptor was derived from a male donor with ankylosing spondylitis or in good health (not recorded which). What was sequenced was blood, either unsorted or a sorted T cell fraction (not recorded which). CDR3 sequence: CASSQVRRTQYF. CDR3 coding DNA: TGTGCCAGCAGCCAAGTAAGGAGGACCCAGTACTTC.